Shown below are 22 T cell receptor beta chains from a single sample sequenced in a study of Graves' ophthalmopathy and Graves' hyperthyroidism (dated by TCRdb to the late 2010s). Instrument used: Illumina HiSeq 2000. For repertoire sequencing, TCR beta CDR3 regions were amplified from RNA transcripts. A first-round RT-PCR used HTBI primers with the Qiagen OneStep RT-PCR kit, followed by a second-round multiplex PCR, size selection and purification. TCRdb itself trimmed the public reads at Q25 with fastp, ran MiXCR and retained productive beta chains. Entries that share a CDR3 protein sequence are merged under the most common genes and DNA. Across this sample there are more than 1,000,000 distinct CDR3 sequences, with 35% to 40% seen only once. The ten largest clones represent roughly 10% of the sample. The sample taken for sequencing was peripheral blood or thyroid tissue (not recorded which). Receptor source: an adult man with Graves' hyperthyroidism.

This clonotype occurred many times. J is TRBJ1-5 and V is TRBV20-1; 9 positions agree with TRBD1. After removal of 1 base from V and 4 bases from J, the junction contained 2 bases not matched to a gene. The germline CDR1 and CDR2 sequences are DFQATT and SNEGSKA (reference sequence). The CDR3 is 14 residues long. The CDR3 sequence is CSARVGTGNQPQHF. As DNA, the CDR3 is TGCAGTGCTAGAGTAGGGACAGGGAATCAGCCCCAGCATTTT.

The chain is built from TRBV6-5 and TRBJ1-2; unclear D gene. The V gene's germline CDR1 is MNHEY and CDR2 SVGAGI. Trimming took off 10 bases at V and 0 bases at J, with 9 bases between the two ends. The CDR3 loop spans 12 amino acids. This CDR3 is CATRAANYGYTF. The CDR3 nucleotides read TGTGCCACGCGGGCCGCTAACTATGGCTACACCTTC.

The CDR3 is CASSVEGTGAQETQYF. CDR3 DNA sequence: TGTGCCAGCAGCGTTGAGGGGACAGGGGCCCAAGAGACCCAGTACTTC. The rearrangement joins TRBV9 to TRBJ2-5, with 10 positions matching TRBD1. The germline V gene has CDR1 SGDLS and CDR2 YYNGEE. CDR3 length: 16 residues. V lost 2 bases to trimming and J lost 1 base; unmatched junction nucleotides: 5. Filled out from reference TRBV9 and TRBJ2-5, the complete variable domain reads DSGVTQTPKHLITATGQRVTLRCSPRSGDLSVYWYQQSLDQGLQFLIQYYNGEERAKGNILERFSAQQFPDLHSELNLSSLELGDSALYFCASSVEGTGAQETQYFGPGTRLLVL.

The chain uses TRBV10-2 and TRBJ1-6, with D maybe TRBD1 (5 bases). CDR1 WSHSY and CDR2 SAAADI come from the germline V gene. V was pared by 2 bases and J by 5 bases, with 10 bases between. This CDR3 contains 15 residues. The CDR3 sequence: CASSEPGRNNSPLHF. CDR3 nucleotide sequence: TGCGCCAGCAGTGAGCCGGGACGGAATAATTCACCCCTCCACTTT.

This clonotype has a count of ten or more. This chain uses TRBV7-8 with TRBJ2-7, with D possibly TRBD1 on 5 matching bases. Germline CDR1 SGHVS, CDR2 FQNEAQ. This CDR3 region has 13 residues. V was shortened by 3 bases and J by 6 bases, with 12 bases between the two germline ends. The CDR3 loop reads CASSFGQGTEQYF. In DNA, the CDR3 is TGTGCCAGCAGCTTCGGGCAGGGCACCGAGCAGTACTTC.

In its sample, this clonotype was seen many times. One end of the junction is discordant with germline, which a read error may explain. V usage is TRBV7-8 and J usage is TRBJ2-5; D remains ambiguous. Germline V gives CDR1 SGHVS, CDR2 FQNEAQ. CDR3 length equals 12 residues. The CDR3 sequence: CASSLGTGSPSF. The CDR3, as DNA: TGTGCCAGCAGCTTAGGAACCGGGTCCCCCTCCTTC. Full variable domain (rest looked up from reference TRBV7-8 and TRBJ2-5): GAGVSQSPRYKVAKRGQDVALRCDPISGHVSLFWYQQALGQGPEFLTYFQNEAQLDKSGLPSDRFFAERPEGSVSTLKIQRTQQEDSAVYLCASSLGTGSPSFGPGTRLLVL.

The rearrangement links TRBV2 to TRBJ2-7; the match to TRBD1 covers 10 bases. Trimming cost V 7 bases and J 3 bases; bases outside gene matches: 12. The germline V gene has CDR1 SNHLY and CDR2 FYNNEI. There are 16 residues in the CDR3. As DNA, the CDR3 is TGTGCCAGCAATGGGCCCGGGACAGGGGCAAGCTACGAGCAGTACTTC. Translation: CASNGPGTGASYEQYF. The variable domain in full, completed from reference TRBV2 and TRBJ2-7, reads EPEVTQTPSHQVTQMGQEVILRCVPISNHLYFYWYRQILGQKVEFLVSFYNNEISEKSEIFDDQFSVERPDGSNFTLKIRSTKLEDSAMYFCASNGPGTGASYEQYFGPGTRLTVT.

In its sample, this clonotype was seen many times. The chain joins TRBV2 to TRBJ1-4; D unclear. This CDR3 spans 10 amino acids. V shed 4 bases and J shed 8 bases, with 2 bases lying between them. Germline-derived CDR1 and CDR2 are SNHLY and FYNNEI. CDR3: CASSGEKLFF. The CDR3 DNA is TGTGCCAGCAGTGGAGAAAAACTGTTTTTT.

About this clonotype: At one end, the junction sequence differs from germline, possibly due to a read error. The V and J genes are TRBV10-3 and TRBJ2-6; 9 bases line up with TRBD1. CDR3 size: 11 residues. CDR1 is ENHRY, CDR2 SYGVKD, per germline. The CDR3 DNA is TGTGCCACCGACAGGGGGGACACTGAAGCTTTC. This codes for CATDRGDTEAF.

With regard to this clonotype: A read error is possible here, since a much larger clone lies one base away. The V and J genes are TRBV7-3 and TRBJ2-7; 10 bases fit TRBD1. Trimming took 2 bases from V and 7 from J; bases not matched to a gene: 5. Germline CDR1 SGHTA, CDR2 FQGTGA. CDR3 length: 14 amino acids. CDR3 sequence: CASSLAGTGEEQYF. The DNA of the CDR3 is TGTGCCAGCAGCTTAGCCGGGACAGGGGAGGAGCAGTACTTC.

This clonotype was seen many times. V and J are TRBV7-8 and TRBJ2-6; the match to TRBD2 covers 7 bases. J was trimmed by 2 bases and V by 1 base; bases with no gene match: 2. The CDR3 is made up of 16 amino acids. Per germline, CDR1 SGHVS and CDR2 FQNEAQ. In nucleotides, the CDR3 is TGTGCCAGCAGCTTAGGTGGGGGGGCTGGGGCCAACGTCCTGACTTTC. Translation gives CASSLGGGAGANVLTF.

This clonotype has only a few counts. The chain recombines TRBV19 with TRBJ1-5; D is perhaps TRBD1 (5 bases). V shed 0 bases and J shed 5 bases, with 8 bases lying between them. There are 14 residues in the CDR3. Germline V gene sequence: CDR1 LNHDA, CDR2 SQIVND (reference sequence). The DNA for the CDR3 is TGTGCCAGTAGTATAGATGGGGGTGATCAGCCCCAGCATTTT. Protein: CASSIDGGDQPQHF.

The rearrangement uses TRBV30 and TRBJ1-2, with D unresolved. Germline CDR1 GTSNPN, CDR2 SVGIG (reference sequence). This CDR3 comprises 14 residues. V lost 3 bases and J 0 bases, leaving 11 bases between the germline ends. CDR3 coding DNA: TGTGCCTGGAGGGAAACACATTCTAACTATGGCTACACCTTC. This sequence encodes CAWRETHSNYGYTF.

As concerns this clonotype: With a much larger clone just one base away, this may be a read error. This sequence joins TRBV11-3 and TRBJ1-3; D is ambiguous. Trimming left V 3 bases short and J 0 bases short, with 9 bases between. From germline, CDR1 is SGHNT and CDR2 YENEEA. This CDR3 comprises 15 residues. Here the CDR3 DNA reads TGTGCCAGCAGCTTCGGACTGATCTCTGGAAACACCATATATTTT. It specifies CASSFGLISGNTIYF.

In this sample, this clonotype turned up once. The chain couples TRBV3-1 to TRBJ2-7; the D is unclear. With 0 bases removed from V and 2 bases from J, the gap between germline ends came to 17 bases. The CDR3 length is 17 residues. Germline-derived CDR1 and CDR2 are LGHDT and YNNKEL (reference sequence). CDR3 nucleotides: TGTGCCAGCAGCCAAGAGGGTTTCGGCAGGTTTGCCTACGAGCAGTACTTC. It translates to CASSQEGFGRFAYEQYF.

This clonotype was observed many times. The chain joins TRBV9 to TRBJ2-5; D might be TRBD1 or TRBD2, each matching 5 bases. The CDR3 totals 15 residues. The germline V and J ends were trimmed by 0 bases and 0 bases, with 9 bases remaining between them. Germline V lookup: CDR1 SGDLS, CDR2 YYNGEE. The chain's CDR3 is CASSVVGRYQETQYF. In nucleotides, the CDR3 is TGTGCCAGCAGCGTAGTGGGACGGTACCAAGAGACCCAGTACTTC.

This clonotype was detected many times. This chain connects TRBV7-2 to TRBJ1-2; TRBD1 agrees at 7 bases. Germline loops: CDR1 SGHTA, CDR2 FQGNSA. Germline trimming cut 2 bases from V and 6 bases from J; bases unmatched to any gene: 3. The CDR3 has 13 residues. CDR3 nucleotide sequence: TGTGCCAGCAGCTTACAGGGGGGCGATGGCTACACCTTC. Translating gives CASSLQGGDGYTF. Drawing the rest from reference TRBV7-2 and TRBJ1-2, the complete variable domain is GAGVSQSPSNKVTEKGKDVELRCDPISGHTALYWYRQSLGQGLEFLIYFQGNSAPDKSGLPSDRFSAERTGGSVSTLTIQRTQQEDSAVYLCASSLQGGDGYTFGSGTRLTVV.

This clonotype was seen more than once but under ten times. The gene calls are TRBV7-8 and TRBJ1-5; 9 nucleotides align to TRBD1. J was trimmed by 6 bases and V by 5 bases; bases with no gene match: 8. Germline loops: CDR1 SGHVS, CDR2 FQNEAQ. The CDR3 runs to 15 residues. CDR3 sequence reads: CASSQGQGSPQPQHF. The CDR3 bases are TGTGCCAGCAGCCAGGGACAGGGTTCCCCTCAGCCCCAGCATTTT.

This clonotype has at least ten counts. The J gene is TRBJ1-4, the V gene TRBV9; no definite D call. V gave up 4 bases and J gave up 8 bases, with 15 bases separating them. Germline V gives CDR1 SGDLS, CDR2 YYNGEE. The CDR3 contains 14 residues. The CDR3 DNA follows: TGTGCCAGCAGCCCCGGGAAGTTGCGGGAAAAACTGTTTTTT. Amino acid sequence: CASSPGKLREKLFF. The variable domain in full, with the rest retrieved from reference TRBV9 and TRBJ1-4, is DSGVTQTPKHLITATGQRVTLRCSPRSGDLSVYWYQQSLDQGLQFLIQYYNGEERAKGNILERFSAQQFPDLHSELNLSSLELGDSALYFCASSPGKLREKLFFGSGTQLSVL.

In this sample, this clonotype turned up many times. The rearrangement links TRBV12-3 or TRBV12-4 to TRBJ2-7; 10 bases map to TRBD1. J gave up 4 bases and V 6 bases, and 3 bases lay outside the gene matches. The CDR3 totals 13 residues. The CDR3 DNA reads TGTGCCAGCAGACGGGACAGGGGATACGAGCAGTACTTC. Its protein product is CASRRDRGYEQYF.

The chain uses TRBV4-3 and TRBJ1-5; possible D gene TRBD1, 5 bases. The ends were cut back, 0 bases at V and 4 bases at J, with 13 bases in the middle. The CDR3 contains 16 residues. Germline values: CDR1 LGHNA, CDR2 YSLEER. The CDR3 DNA reads as TGCGCCAGCAGCCAAGATGTGACAGCAAAGAATCAGCCCCAGCATTTT. It specifies CASSQDVTAKNQPQHF.

This clonotype showed up just a few times. V usage is TRBV7-9 and J usage is TRBJ1-2; a weak D match, TRBD1 (6 bases). Germline CDR1 and CDR2: SEHNR and FQNEAQ (reference sequence). The CDR3 has 13 residues. The V end lost 5 bases, the J end lost 3 bases, and 10 bases lay between the germline ends. CDR3 in amino acids: CASSAGGDYGYTF. CDR3 nucleotides: TGTGCCAGCAGCGCGGGGGGCGACTATGGCTACACCTTC.